The clone carrying this T cell receptor (beta chain) was observed a handful of times. Healthy Caucasian individuals from Russia aged about 6 to 95 were enrolled as donors. These data come from a study of blood T cells in healthy people across ages. The CDR3 contains 13 residues. Trimming removed 5 bases from V and 4 bases from J; junction bases left unmatched: 7. The germline V gene has CDR1 DFQATT and CDR2 SNEGSKA (reference sequence). With a J-beta primer mix and a sample-barcoded 5' primer, a second PCR ran about 7 to 12 cycles. Each cDNA molecule, via a template-switch adaptor with 12 random nucleotides, was tagged. TCRdb reprocessed the 5' RACE reads via MiXCR and lists one record per CDR3 protein. Of about 1.8 million distinct CDR3 sequences listed, about 50% were seen once; the top ten hold less than 2.5%.

The specimen was blood. The TCR sequence derives from a woman between 40 and 55 years old in good health. This chain uses TRBV20-1 with TRBJ1-2; TRBD1 matches 7 bases. The CDR3 here is CSAPQTGIYGYTF. DNA of the CDR3: TGCAGTGCTCCACAGACAGGGATCTATGGCTACACCTTC.